The 6 T cell receptor beta chains presented below share a single source sample, sequenced in a study of breast tumors, draining lymph nodes, adjacent tissues (TCRdb year 2016). The method behind the library was multiplex PCR. For sequencing, an Illumina HiSeq 2000 was employed. TCRdb reprocessed the public reads (quality trimming at Q25 with fastp, clone calling with MiXCR) and kept in-frame beta chains. Identical CDR3 protein sequences are pooled into one entry, listed with their most common genes and DNA. The sample table lists over 200,000 distinct CDR3 sequences, 32% of them with a count of one. The top ten clones comprise over 1.1% of the sample. The lymph node samples were taken from the axillary draining lymph nodes of breast cancer patients. The sequenced material came from axillary lymph node tissue. The origin of the receptors is a female donor with breast cancer. Some clones in this sample may be carry-over from other donors' samples.

About this clonotype itself: This may be a read error, as it is one base from a much larger clone. Since no conserved phenylalanine or tryptophan closes the CDR3, a read error is the likely cause. The gene calls are TRBV28 and TRBJ2-7, with D possibly TRBD2 on 6 matching bases. Germline CDR1 reads MDHEN; CDR2 reads SYDVKM. The CDR3 contains 15 residues. The germline V and J ends were trimmed by 3 bases and 4 bases, with 16 bases remaining between them. The DNA of the CDR3 is TGTGCCAGCAGTTTGGTATCAGCGGGCTTATACGAGCAGTACCTC. This codes for CASSLVSAGLYEQYL.

The rearrangement links TRBV11-2 to TRBJ2-1; 11 bases match TRBD2. Germline CDR1 and CDR2: SGHAT and FQNNGV. V trimming: 3 bases; J trimming: 5 bases; junction bases outside the gene matches: 3. This CDR3 is built from 15 residues. CDR3 sequence reads: CASSLNSGRDNEQFF. The CDR3 region has the DNA TGTGCCAGCAGCTTGAATAGCGGGAGGGACAATGAGCAGTTCTTC.

Ten or more counts support this clonotype. The chain carries TRBV5-6 and TRBJ2-1; either TRBD1 or TRBD2 may fit D (5 bases each). The CDR3 loop spans 15 amino acids. CDR1 and CDR2 (germline): SGHDT, YYEEEE. V lost 2 bases to trimming and J lost 6 bases, with 15 bases between them. The CDR3, as DNA: TGTGCCAGCAGCTTCGCCGGGACCCAATCCAATGAGCAGTTCTTC. It encodes CASSFAGTQSNEQFF.

This clonotype has ten or more counts. This chain links TRBV27 with TRBJ1-2; tentative D call: TRBD1 (6 bases). CDR1 MNHEY and CDR2 SMNVEV come from the germline V gene (reference sequence). The CDR3 has 12 residues. Between the trimmed V and J ends, which lost 8 bases and 7 bases, there was a span of 14 bases. CDR3 nucleotides: TGTGCCAGCCGTGACAGGATGGGTGGCTACACCTTC. This encodes CASRDRMGGYTF.

This clonotype was recorded at least ten times. The rearrangement uses TRBV3-1 and TRBJ1-2, with D unresolved. The V end was cut by 0 bases, the J end by 8 bases, with 10 bases between. CDR1 and CDR2 (germline): LGHDT, YNNKEL (reference sequence). The CDR3 loop spans 13 amino acids. CDR3 sequence reads: CASSQDVLRGYTF. In DNA, the CDR3 is TGTGCCAGCAGCCAAGACGTCCTTAGGGGCTACACCTTC.

This clonotype showed up many times. The V call is TRBV19, the J call TRBJ2-5; 7 bases agree with TRBD2. This CDR3 comprises 12 residues. From germline, CDR1 is LNHDA and CDR2 SQIVND (reference sequence). V was pared by 4 bases and J by 4 bases, with 0 bases of the junction left unmatched. The CDR3 DNA sequence: TGTGCCAGTAGTAGCGGGAGAGAGACCCAGTACTTC. Its translation: CASSSGRETQYF.